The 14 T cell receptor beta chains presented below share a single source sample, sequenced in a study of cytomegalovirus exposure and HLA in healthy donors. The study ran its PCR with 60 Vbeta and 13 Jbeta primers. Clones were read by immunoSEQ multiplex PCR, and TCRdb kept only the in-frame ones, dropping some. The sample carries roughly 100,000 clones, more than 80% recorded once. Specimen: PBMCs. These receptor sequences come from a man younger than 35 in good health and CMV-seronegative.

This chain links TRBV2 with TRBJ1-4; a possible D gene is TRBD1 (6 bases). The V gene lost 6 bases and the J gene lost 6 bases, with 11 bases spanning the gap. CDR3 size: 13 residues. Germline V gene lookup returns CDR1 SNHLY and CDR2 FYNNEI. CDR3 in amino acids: CASSDRIYEKLFF. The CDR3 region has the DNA TGTGCCAGCAGCGACAGGATCTATGAAAAACTGTTTTTT.

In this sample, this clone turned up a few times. CDR3 amino acids: CASSWSQASNQPQHF. The CDR3 DNA reads TGTGCCAGCTCCTGGTCCCAGGCTAGCAATCAGCCCCAGCATTTT. The chain employs TRBV6-1 and TRBJ1-5; D not certain. Germline V gene sequence: CDR1 MNHNS, CDR2 SASEGT. This CDR3 contains 15 residues. The V gene lost 8 bases and the J gene lost 0 bases, with 14 bases spanning the gap.

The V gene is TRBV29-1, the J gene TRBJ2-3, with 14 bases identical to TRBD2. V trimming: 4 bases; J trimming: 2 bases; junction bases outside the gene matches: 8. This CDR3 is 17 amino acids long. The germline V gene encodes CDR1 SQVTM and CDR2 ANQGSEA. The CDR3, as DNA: TGCAGCGTTGGGCCGGGACTAGCGGGAGTTCCCACAGATACGCAGTATTTT. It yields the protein CSVGPGLAGVPTDTQYF.

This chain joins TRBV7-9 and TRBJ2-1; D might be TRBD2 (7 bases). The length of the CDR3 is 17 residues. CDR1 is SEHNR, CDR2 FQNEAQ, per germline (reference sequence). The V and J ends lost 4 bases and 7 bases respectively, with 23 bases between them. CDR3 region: CASSSAGSGGRGNEQFF. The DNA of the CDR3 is TGTGCCAGCAGCTCCGCGGGGTCGGGGGGCCGGGGAAATGAGCAGTTCTTC.

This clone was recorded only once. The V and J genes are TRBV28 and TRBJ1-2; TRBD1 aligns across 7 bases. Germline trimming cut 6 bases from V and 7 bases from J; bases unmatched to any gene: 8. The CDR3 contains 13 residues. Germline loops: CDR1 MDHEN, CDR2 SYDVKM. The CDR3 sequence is CASSRGGISGYTF. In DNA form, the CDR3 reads TGTGCCAGCAGCCGAGGGGGCATCTCTGGCTACACCTTC.

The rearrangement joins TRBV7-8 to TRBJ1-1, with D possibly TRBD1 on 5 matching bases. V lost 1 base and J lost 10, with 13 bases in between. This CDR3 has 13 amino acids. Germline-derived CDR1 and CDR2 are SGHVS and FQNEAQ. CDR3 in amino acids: CASSLEGLAAAFF. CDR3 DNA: TGTGCCAGCAGCTTAGAGGGGCTTGCGGCAGCTTTCTTT.

CDR3 nucleotides: TGTGCCAGCAGCTCGGGGACAAACTACGAGCAGTACTTC. Its translation: CASSSGTNYEQYF. This chain connects TRBV5-4 to TRBJ2-7; maybe TRBD1 (6 bases). The germline V gene encodes CDR1 SGHNT and CDR2 YYREEE (reference sequence). V was shortened by 3 bases and J by 3 bases, with 10 bases between the two germline ends. This CDR3 has 13 amino acids. Supplemented by reference TRBV5-4 and TRBJ2-7, the full variable domain reads ETGVTQSPTHLIKTRGQQVTLRCSSQSGHNTVSWYQQALGQGPQFIFQYYREEENGRGNFPPRFSGLQFPNYSSELNVNALELDDSALYLCASSSGTNYEQYFGPGTRLTVT.

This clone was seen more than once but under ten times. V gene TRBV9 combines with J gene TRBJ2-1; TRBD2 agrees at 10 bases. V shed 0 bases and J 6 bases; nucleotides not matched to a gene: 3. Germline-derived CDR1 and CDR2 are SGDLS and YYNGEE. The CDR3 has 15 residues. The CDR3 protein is CASSVVASGSNEQFF. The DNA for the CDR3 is TGTGCCAGCAGCGTAGTGGCTAGCGGGAGCAATGAGCAGTTCTTC. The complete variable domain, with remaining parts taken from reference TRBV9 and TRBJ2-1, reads DSGVTQTPKHLITATGQRVTLRCSPRSGDLSVYWYQQSLDQGLQFLIQYYNGEERAKGNILERFSAQQFPDLHSELNLSSLELGDSALYFCASSVVASGSNEQFFGPGTRLTVL.

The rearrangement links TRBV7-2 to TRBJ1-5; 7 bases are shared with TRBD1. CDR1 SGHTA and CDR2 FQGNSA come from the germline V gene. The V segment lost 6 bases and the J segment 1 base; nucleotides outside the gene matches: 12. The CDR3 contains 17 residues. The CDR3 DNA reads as TGTGCCAGCAGTTACGGGACAGTCGCATTAAGCAATCAGCCCCAGCATTTT. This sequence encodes CASSYGTVALSNQPQHF.

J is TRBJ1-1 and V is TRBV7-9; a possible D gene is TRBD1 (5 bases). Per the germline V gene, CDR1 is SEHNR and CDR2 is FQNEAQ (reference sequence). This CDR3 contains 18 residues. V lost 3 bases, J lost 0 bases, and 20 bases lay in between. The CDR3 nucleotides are TGTGCCAGCAGCTTTGGGGGGAGTCGGGGTGGGATGAACACTGAAGCTTTCTTT. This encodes CASSFGGSRGGMNTEAFF.

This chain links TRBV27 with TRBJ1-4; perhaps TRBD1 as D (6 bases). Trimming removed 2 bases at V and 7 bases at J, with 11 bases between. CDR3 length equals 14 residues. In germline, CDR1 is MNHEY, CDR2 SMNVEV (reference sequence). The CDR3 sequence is CASSLVGAGEKLFF. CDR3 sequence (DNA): TGTGCCAGCAGTTTAGTGGGGGCAGGTGAAAAACTGTTTTTT.

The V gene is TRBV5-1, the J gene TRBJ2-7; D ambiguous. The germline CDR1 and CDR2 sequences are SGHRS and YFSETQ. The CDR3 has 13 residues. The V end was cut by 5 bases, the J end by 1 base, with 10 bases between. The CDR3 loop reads CASRNESSYEQYF. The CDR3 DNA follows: TGCGCCAGCAGGAATGAGAGTTCCTACGAGCAGTACTTC. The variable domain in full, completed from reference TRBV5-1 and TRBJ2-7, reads KAGVTQTPRYLIKTRGQQVTLSCSPISGHRSVSWYQQTPGQGLQFLFEYFSETQRNKGNFPGRFSGRQFSNSRSEMNVSTLELGDSALYLCASRNESSYEQYFGPGTRLTVT.

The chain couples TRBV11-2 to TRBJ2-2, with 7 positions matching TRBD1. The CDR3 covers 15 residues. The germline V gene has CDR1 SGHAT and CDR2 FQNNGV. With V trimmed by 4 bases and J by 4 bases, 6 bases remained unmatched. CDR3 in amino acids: CASSSQQGTTGELFF. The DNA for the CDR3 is TGTGCCAGCAGCTCCCAACAGGGGACCACCGGGGAGCTGTTTTTT.

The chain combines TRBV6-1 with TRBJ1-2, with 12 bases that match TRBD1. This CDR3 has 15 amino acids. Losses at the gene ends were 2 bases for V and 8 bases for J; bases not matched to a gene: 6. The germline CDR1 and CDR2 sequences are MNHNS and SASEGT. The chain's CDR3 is CASSERGQGARGYTF. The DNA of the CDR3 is TGTGCCAGCAGTGAAAGGGGACAGGGGGCGCGAGGCTACACCTTC.